This passage covers 27 T cell receptor beta chains from one sample sequenced in a study of blood T cell repertoires in COVID-19. Clones were sequenced by immunoSEQ multiplex PCR, and TCRdb holds only the in-frame ones, with some missing. The sample shows approximately 200,000 clones, 87% of them seen only once. Sample: PBMCs or T cells enriched from blood (not recorded which). These receptors all come from a young man who had recovered from COVID-19.

This clone has only one observation. The CDR3 is CASRLLPSSNSYEQYF. CDR3 DNA sequence: TGCGCCAGCCGCCTCTTACCTTCATCTAACTCCTACGAGCAGTACTTC. This chain uses TRBV5-1 with TRBJ2-7; D is ambiguous. This CDR3 has 16 amino acids. Trimming took off 7 bases at V and 0 bases at J, with 20 bases between the two ends. Germline values: CDR1 SGHRS, CDR2 YFSETQ. The complete variable domain, with remaining parts taken from reference TRBV5-1 and TRBJ2-7, reads KAGVTQTPRYLIKTRGQQVTLSCSPISGHRSVSWYQQTPGQGLQFLFEYFSETQRNKGNFPGRFSGRQFSNSRSEMNVSTLELGDSALYLCASRLLPSSNSYEQYFGPGTRLTVT.

V usage is TRBV6-2 or TRBV6-3 and J usage is TRBJ2-3, with 8 nucleotides matching TRBD2. V gave up 2 bases and J gave up 0 bases; unmatched junction bases: 1. The CDR3 is made up of 15 amino acids. Germline CDR1 and CDR2: MNHEY and SVGEGT. CDR3 nucleotide sequence: TGTGCCAGCAGTTACGGCGGGGGGAGCACAGATACGCAGTATTTT. This sequence encodes CASSYGGGSTDTQYF.

In DNA form, the CDR3 reads TGCGCCAGCAGCGGACGGGAGGGGGAGACCCAGTACTTC. As protein: CASSGREGETQYF. V gene TRBV10-1 combines with J gene TRBJ2-5, with 8 nucleotides matching TRBD2. Germline CDR1 and CDR2: WNHNN and SYGVQD (reference sequence). The CDR3 loop spans 13 amino acids. The V and J ends lost 6 bases and 5 bases, in that order; junction bases with no gene match: 5.

V usage is TRBV19 and J usage is TRBJ2-2; 15 bases match TRBD2. Germline CDR1 and CDR2: LNHDA and SQIVND (reference sequence). V was clipped by 6 bases and J by 6 bases; unmatched bases: 11. This CDR3 spans 18 amino acids. The CDR3 protein is CASRPGLAGGKGPGELFF. The CDR3 coding sequence is TGTGCCAGTAGACCCGGACTAGCGGGAGGGAAAGGGCCCGGGGAGCTGTTTTTT.

This chain uses TRBV2 with TRBJ2-1; 9 bases line up with TRBD2. The CDR3 loop spans 15 amino acids. CDR1 SNHLY and CDR2 FYNNEI come from the germline V gene. V shed 5 bases, J shed 0 bases, and the junction held 2 bases outside the gene matches. The CDR3 here is CASSYSGSSYNEQFF. CDR3 bases: TGTGCCAGCAGTTATAGCGGGAGCTCCTACAATGAGCAGTTCTTC.

The chain couples TRBV28 to TRBJ2-1; perhaps TRBD1 as D (5 bases). The germline V and J ends were trimmed by 5 bases and 0 bases, with 14 bases remaining between them. The CDR3 length is 16 residues. Germline V CDR1 and CDR2: MDHEN, SYDVKM. The CDR3 DNA is TGTGCCAGCAGTCCCTTCCCCAGGGCCTCCTACAATGAGCAGTTCTTC. This sequence encodes CASSPFPRASYNEQFF.

This CDR3 reads CAWSGTVRNSPLHF. Written as DNA, the CDR3 is TGTGCCTGGAGCGGGACAGTACGCAATTCACCCCTCCACTTT. The V and J genes are TRBV30 and TRBJ1-6, with TRBD1 matching 7 bases. Trimming took 3 bases from V and 7 from J; bases not matched to a gene: 6. Germline CDR1 is GTSNPN and CDR2 is SVGIG (reference sequence). The CDR3 length is 14 residues.

This clone was seen more than once but under ten times. The chain links TRBV6-4 to TRBJ2-1; a possible D gene is TRBD1 (6 bases). Trimming removed 2 bases at V and 10 bases at J, with 15 bases between. Germline V CDR1 and CDR2: MRHNA, SNTAGT. The CDR3 sequence is 14 residues long. Here the CDR3 DNA reads TGTGCCAGCAGTGACGGGTCAGGGGTTAAAGAGCAGTTCTTC. It encodes CASSDGSGVKEQFF.

The rearrangement links TRBV27 to TRBJ2-5, with 10 bases aligning to TRBD1. This CDR3 region has 16 residues. V gave up 1 base and J gave up 0 bases; unmatched junction bases: 2. Per the germline V gene, CDR1 is MNHEY and CDR2 is SMNVEV (reference sequence). CDR3 in amino acids: CASSLYGTGDQETQYF. The DNA of the CDR3 is TGTGCCAGCAGTTTATATGGGACAGGGGACCAAGAGACCCAGTACTTC.

The chain has TRBV7-6 and TRBJ2-1; D unclear. Germline V lookup: CDR1 SGHVS, CDR2 FNYEAQ. The CDR3 covers 15 residues. With 1 base removed from V and 0 bases from J, the gap between germline ends came to 7 bases. The CDR3 sequence: CASSLEAASYNEQFF. CDR3 coding DNA: TGTGCCAGCAGCTTAGAGGCGGCCTCCTACAATGAGCAGTTCTTC.

The genes are TRBV5-4 and TRBJ1-1; D uncertain. Per germline, CDR1 SGHNT and CDR2 YYREEE (reference sequence). CDR3 length: 14 amino acids. Between the trimmed V and J ends, which lost 0 bases and 2 bases, there was a span of 8 bases. CDR3 in amino acids: CASSLEEINTEAFF. CDR3 nucleotide sequence: TGTGCCAGCAGCTTGGAGGAGATAAACACTGAAGCTTTCTTT.

V gene TRBV2 combines with J gene TRBJ1-5; D is uncertain. The germline gives CDR1 SNHLY, CDR2 FYNNEI. The CDR3 length is 14 residues. Trimming cost V 8 bases and J 1 base, with 12 bases left between them. DNA for the CDR3: TGTGCCAGCGCGACGGGGAACAGCAATCAGCCCCAGCATTTT. Its protein product is CASATGNSNQPQHF.

The chain joins TRBV4-2 to TRBJ2-2; TRBD1 aligns across 7 bases. CDR3 length equals 16 residues. The J segment lost 4 bases and the V segment lost 0 bases, leaving 5 bases of the junction unmatched. Germline V lookup: CDR1 LGHNA, CDR2 YNFKEQ. The CDR3 here is CASSQDPRQGTGELFF. DNA of the CDR3: TGTGCCAGCAGCCAAGACCCTAGACAGGGCACCGGGGAGCTGTTTTTT.

This clone was counted only a few times. This chain joins TRBV2 and TRBJ2-7, with TRBD2 matching 11 bases. This CDR3 region has 15 residues. V gave up 4 bases and J gave up 2 bases; unmatched junction bases: 4. The germline V gene has CDR1 SNHLY and CDR2 FYNNEI. The CDR3 nucleotides are TGTGCCAGCAGTGCCGGGACTAGCGGTCCCTACGAGCAGTACTTC. Amino acid sequence: CASSAGTSGPYEQYF.

This sequence joins TRBV6-4 and TRBJ2-3; 8 bases map to TRBD2. This CDR3 has 15 amino acids. Germline V gene data show CDR1 as MRHNA and CDR2 as SNTAGT. Trimming at V came to 2 bases and at J to 2 bases, leaving 3 bases not matched to a gene. The DNA for the CDR3 is TGTGCCAGCAGTGACGGAGCGGGAGCCACAGATACGCAGTATTTT. Its protein is CASSDGAGATDTQYF.

The chain has TRBV5-1 and TRBJ2-7; D is perhaps TRBD2 (6 bases). The CDR3 loop spans 16 amino acids. Germline CDR1 and CDR2: SGHRS and YFSETQ. The V and J ends lost 0 bases and 0 bases respectively, with 13 bases between them. The CDR3 nucleotides are TGCGCCAGCAGCTTGGCTGGGGGACTGGGCTCCTACGAGCAGTACTTC. Translating it yields CASSLAGGLGSYEQYF.

A few counts support this clone. The V call is TRBV11-2, the J call TRBJ1-2; D might be TRBD1 (5 bases). Germline V gene sequence: CDR1 SGHAT, CDR2 FQNNGV. This CDR3 contains 16 residues. V was shortened by 2 bases and J by 0 bases, with 13 bases between the two germline ends. For the CDR3, the DNA is TGTGCCAGCAGCTTACCCGACAGACACGCTAACTATGGCTACACCTTC. This gives the protein CASSLPDRHANYGYTF.

There are a few counts of this clone. V gene TRBV28 combines with J gene TRBJ1-6, with D tentatively TRBD1 (5 bases). From germline, CDR1 is MDHEN and CDR2 SYDVKM. The CDR3 sequence is 15 residues long. Trimming took off 2 bases at V and 7 bases at J, with 12 bases between the two ends. DNA for the CDR3: TGTGCCAGCAGTTTAGGACACCGTCGGAATTCACCCCTCCACTTT. As protein: CASSLGHRRNSPLHF.

This clone turned up a few times. This chain joins TRBV21-1 and TRBJ2-1; whether TRBD1, the table's D call, matches the DNA was not checked. TRBV21-1 is shown as a pseudogene. This CDR3 is built from 15 residues. CDR3 in amino acids: CASSIPDSPYNEQFF. CDR3 coding DNA: TGTGCCAGCAGCATCCCGGACAGCCCCTACAATGAGCAGTTCTTC.

The chain has TRBV9 and TRBJ2-5; 15 bases align to TRBD2. CDR1 is SGDLS and CDR2 is YYNGEE in the germline V gene. This CDR3 spans 17 amino acids. The junction had 9 bases not matched to a gene; V was cut back by 4 bases and J by 5 bases. The CDR3 sequence: CASSPGTSGGIRETQYF. In nucleotides, the CDR3 is TGTGCCAGCAGCCCAGGGACTAGCGGGGGGATCCGGGAGACCCAGTACTTC.

In its sample, this clone was seen once. The chain employs TRBV5-5 and TRBJ2-2, with a possible D match to TRBD2 (7 bases). Per the germline V gene, CDR1 is SGHKS and CDR2 is YYEKEE (reference sequence). The CDR3 covers 19 residues. V dropped 6 bases and J dropped 1 base, with 25 bases sitting between them. CDR3 bases: TGTGCCAGCACAAGTAAACCATGGGGGGGCGCCGGGAACACCGGGGAGCTGTTTTTT. Translating it yields CASTSKPWGGAGNTGELFF.

The chain links TRBV14 to TRBJ1-5; 7 nucleotides agree with TRBD1. Losses at the gene ends were 3 bases for V and 0 bases for J; bases not matched to a gene: 11. The CDR3 extends over 18 amino acids. Germline CDR1 is SGHDN and CDR2 is FVKESK. Here the CDR3 reads CASSHDRGQDFSNQPQHF. CDR3 DNA sequence: TGTGCCAGCAGCCACGATAGAGGACAGGATTTTAGCAATCAGCCCCAGCATTTT. Using reference TRBV14 and TRBJ1-5 for the parts outside the CDR3, the full variable domain is EAGVTQFPSHSVIEKGQTVTLRCDPISGHDNLYWYRRVMGKEIKFLLHFVKESKQDESGMPNNRFLAERTGGTYSTLKVQPAELEDSGVYFCASSHDRGQDFSNQPQHFGDGTRLSIL.

The rearrangement links TRBV2 to TRBJ1-6, with a weak D call TRBD1 (6 bases). CDR1 and CDR2 from the germline V gene are SNHLY and FYNNEI. CDR3 size: 15 residues. Deletions cut 5 bases from V and 6 bases from J, with 14 bases between. DNA of the CDR3: TGTGCCAGCAGTCCCATTCAAGGGGGTAATTCACCCCTCCACTTT. Its translation is CASSPIQGGNSPLHF.

The chain employs TRBV6-5 and TRBJ1-2; D is ambiguous. The CDR3 sequence is 15 residues long. V was shortened by 0 bases and J by 7 bases, with 15 bases between the two germline ends. CDR1 is MNHEY, CDR2 SVGAGI, per germline. CDR3: CASSYSETGSSGYTF. CDR3 nucleotide sequence: TGTGCCAGCAGTTACTCGGAAACGGGATCTTCTGGCTACACCTTC.

V usage is TRBV5-1 and J usage is TRBJ2-1; maybe TRBD1 (5 bases). Trimming cost V 4 bases and J 2 bases, with 13 bases left between them. The CDR3 contains 15 residues. Germline lookup yields CDR1 SGHRS and CDR2 YFSETQ. CDR3 in DNA: TGCGCCAGCAGCGAGGACATTCCCACCTACAATGAGCAGTTCTTC. Its protein is CASSEDIPTYNEQFF.

This clone was recorded at least ten times. The chain links TRBV12-5 to TRBJ1-3, with 10 positions matching TRBD1. The CDR3 consists of 17 residues. V dropped 5 bases and J dropped 2; count of bases not matched to a gene: 9. Germline lookup yields CDR1 LGHNT and CDR2 FRNRAP. CDR3 protein: CASGPRDRGRAGNTIYF. Written as DNA, the CDR3 is TGTGCTAGTGGTCCCCGGGACAGGGGAAGGGCTGGAAACACCATATATTTT.

This clone was detected only a few times. The V call is TRBV25-1, the J call TRBJ2-7; a possible D gene is TRBD2 (6 bases). Between the trimmed V and J ends, which lost 6 bases and 7 bases, there was a span of 10 bases. This CDR3 has 11 residues. Germline assignment: CDR1 MGHDK and CDR2 SYGVNS. The DNA for the CDR3 is TGTGCCAGCAGGCTGGGGAGGGAGCAGTACTTC. It codes for CASRLGREQYF.